The source of this T cell receptor beta chain is a study of T cells in Graves' hyperthyroidism and ophthalmopathy (dated by TCRdb to about 2019). About the study as a whole: Peripheral blood samples were taken at the time of initial diagnosis, prior to any treatment. After blood sampling, hyperthyroidism patients were treated with methimazole at a starting dose of 30 mg daily, and ophthalmopathy patients were treated with high-dose intravenous methylprednisolone. The roughly 91 discovery patients were randomly split 7:3 into training and test sets. To identify TCR V-J signatures that set the groups apart, the researchers used a discovery cohort of 100 patients, made up of 40 to 45 with Graves' ophthalmopathy and 57 with stable Graves' hyperthyroidism. The study also compared thyroid tissue and blood T-cell repertoires from a handful of Graves' hyperthyroidism patients. An independent validation cohort of around 19 hyperthyroidism patients and approximately 15 patients who later progressed to ophthalmopathy tested prospective prediction of ophthalmopathy. The paper describes TCR Vbeta CDR3 sequencing of 135 peripheral blood samples, made up of approximately 40 ophthalmopathy patients, 70 to 75 hyperthyroidism patients and 17 progressor patients.

Trimming at the junction amounts to 4 bases on V and 0 bases on J, and the germline ends lie 10 bases apart. Inclusive of the bounding cysteine and phenylalanine, the CDR3 is 15 residues long. Only CDR3 DNA is held: 45 bases, read in frame from base 1. CDR1 is given as LGHDT and CDR2 as YNNKEL, both from the germline V gene (reference sequence). General findings and caveats noted by the study authors: No statistical method was used to set the sample size in advance, and investigators knew the group allocation. Ophthalmopathy was separated from stable hyperthyroidism by a 13 V-J signature model, with roughly 88% sensitivity and just over 81% specificity obtained in cross-validation and 80%/75% obtained in testing. In validation, the model predicted progression to ophthalmopathy with about 71% sensitivity and approximately 74% specificity, a median of around 6.6 months before onset. Most expanded thyroid clonotypes (frequency above 0.001) were also detected in blood, a finding suggesting that blood repertoires may reflect thyroid immune responses.

Amplification of TCR beta CDR3 regions was carried out from RNA transcripts. The TCR CDR3 was subjected to a first round of RT-PCR using the HTBI primer set and the Qiagen OneStep RT-PCR kit. A second multiplex PCR round built the libraries, followed by size selection and purification. The libraries were sequenced on an Illumina HiSeq2000 using paired-end 100 bp reads. The authors processed their data as follows. SOAPnuke was used to process the raw data, with reads discarded if the reads contained adapters or uncalled bases, had a mean Phred below 15, or lacked an exact constant-primer or identifier match. High-quality paired reads were merged using COPE v1.2.5, and each unique nucleotide sequence was defined as a clonotype. MiTCR v1.1 was used to align the clonotypes against IMGT TRBV, TRBD and TRBJ reference segments. The analysis was restricted to V-J combinations with a frequency above 0.0001, which together covered just over 98% of the repertoires. A TCS score was defined as the ratio of F50 (clonal expansion) to E x V (chaos), with BLOSUM62-based TCRdist applied between CDR3 peptides within each V-J. Welch's t-statistics and random forest reduced approximately 520 V-J features to around 14, which were used in a naive Bayes classifier (R e1071). TCRdb handled the public reads itself, with Q25 trimming in fastp and clone calling in MiXCR, and kept productive beta chains. One record per CDR3 amino acid sequence lists the most common genes and DNA. The V and J calls, along with clone size, are taken from TCRdb and not from the paper's own processing. The sample data list some 720,000 distinct CDR3 sequences, and about a sixth of these were observed just once. Roughly 8% of the sample lies in the top ten.

Ten or more counts support this clonotype. No antigen is known for it. No much larger clonotype is one base removed from it; base qualities were not supplied. A patient counted as having stable Graves' hyperthyroidism if no progression to ophthalmopathy occurred over 18 months of follow-up. Hyperthyroidism patients were aged 18 to 65 years and newly diagnosed, with disease duration of less than 2 months. The study excluded patients with uncontrolled infections, other autoimmune diseases, pregnancy or lactation. Diagnoses were established on the basis of clinical symptoms, serum thyroxine and TRAb, thyroid ultrasound, and orbital computed tomography. PBMCs were isolated from 7.5 to 10 ml of fresh peripheral blood by Ficoll-Paque density gradient centrifugation. Total RNA was extracted using Trizol reagent, and RNA quality was assessed on an Agilent 2100 Bioanalyzer.

The chain uses TRBV3-1 and TRBJ2-1; no D gene is confidently identified. Input material: blood. The sequence derives from a young man with Graves' hyperthyroidism. The CDR3 amino acid sequence is: CASSLATASYNEQFF. The DNA sequence is as follows: TGTGCCAGCAGCCTTGCCACCGCCTCCTACAATGAGCAGTTCTTC.